This T cell receptor beta chain was retrieved from a study of radiotherapy plus CTLA-4 blockade in lung cancer. Assay used: immunoSEQ multiplex PCR; TCRdb lists only in-frame clones, some missing. The sample consists of about 72,000 clones, over 75% of them appearing once. Study-level points and caveats: Increased serum interferon-beta after radiation also reportedly predicted response strongly. Blood-borne expansion of tumor-derived TCR clones followed radiotherapy plus ipilimumab.

With respect to this clone: What it binds is unknown.

The CDR3 is made up of 12 amino acids. J was trimmed by 11 bases and V by 5 bases; bases with no gene match: 6. Germline V gene data show CDR1 as MNHEY and CDR2 as SVGAGI. This sequence joins TRBV6-5 and TRBJ2-3, with 8 positions matching TRBD2. The sequence was collected from a human donor with non-small cell lung cancer who had a partial response to radiotherapy plus ipilimumab. The material sequenced was peripheral blood, taken from a patient treated with radiotherapy plus ipilimumab. The CDR3 region is CASSPQAGGQYF. CDR3 DNA: TGTGCCAGCAGTCCCCAGGCGGGGGGGCAGTATTTT.